The 24 T cell receptor beta chains below come from one sample, sequenced in a study of T cells expressing NK-cell markers. No DNA is given; TCRdb re-called the 5' RACE reads and lists each CDR3 protein once. The table lists 500,000 to 600,000 distinct CDR3 sequences, with about 3.6% in the top ten. Sequencing was carried out using blood T cells: a sorted CD56 or NKG2C T cell subset, CD4+ or CD8+ T cells, or bulk PBMC T cells (not recorded which). Every receptor here comes from a man aged 18 to 29 in good health.

The chain joins TRBV7-2 to TRBJ1-4; there is no DNA to check the TCRdb D call of TRBD1. Germline values: CDR1 SGHTA, CDR2 FQGNSA. The CDR3 consists of 15 residues. The chain's CDR3 is CASSLFGTGDEKLFF.

The V and J genes are TRBV10-3 and TRBJ2-1; TCRdb returns TRBD2, unconfirmable since there is no DNA. The CDR3 covers 18 residues. The germline gives CDR1 ENHRY, CDR2 SYGVKD. The CDR3 loop reads CAISLGLAGAQAYNEQFF.

The chain has TRBV7-2 and TRBJ2-7. Germline lookup yields CDR1 SGHTA and CDR2 FQGNSA. This CDR3 contains 11 residues. The CDR3 here is CASSLTGEQYF.

CDR3 amino acids: CASSFSPGQGARGYTF. The V and J genes are TRBV12-3 or TRBV12-4 and TRBJ1-2; as DNA is missing, the TRBD1 call by TCRdb cannot be tested. CDR3 length: 16 amino acids.

The J gene is TRBJ2-7, the V gene TRBV20-1. The CDR3 totals 14 residues. In germline, CDR1 is DFQATT, CDR2 SNEGSKA (reference sequence). The CDR3 sequence: CSARVGMSSYEQYF.

J is TRBJ2-5 and V is TRBV24-1; the D gene TCRdb calls, TRBD1, cannot be checked with no DNA. Germline-derived CDR1 and CDR2 are KGHDR and SFDVKD. The CDR3 sequence is 20 residues long. The CDR3: CATSDGTGKTWREGRETQYF.

The rearrangement links TRBV30 to TRBJ2-1; TCRdb outputs TRBD1, but without DNA this stays unchecked. This CDR3 has 15 residues. The germline V gene has CDR1 GTSNPN and CDR2 SVGIG (reference sequence). CDR3 loop: CAWRAPGGRVNEQFF.

The J gene is TRBJ1-5, the V gene TRBV4-2. The CDR3 is made up of 18 amino acids. In germline, CDR1 is LGHNA, CDR2 YNFKEQ. The CDR3: CASSLEDAGYYGNQPQHF.

This chain connects TRBV5-1 to TRBJ2-3; TCRdb's D call, TRBD1, is unchecked because there is no DNA. CDR1 and CDR2 from the germline V gene are SGHRS and YFSETQ. The CDR3 has 16 amino acids. CDR3 sequence: CASSLVGGSRTDTQYF.

The V gene is TRBV6-5, the J gene TRBJ1-5. CDR3 length: 15 residues. CDR1 and CDR2 from the germline V gene are MNHEY and SVGAGI. This CDR3 is CASRGRGSSNQPQHF.

The chain joins TRBV19 to TRBJ2-1; TCRdb picks TRBD2, but there is no DNA to check that call. This CDR3 has 21 amino acids. Per the germline V gene, CDR1 is LNHDA and CDR2 is SQIVND (reference sequence). CDR3 in amino acids: CASSRAWAGTSGRARNNEQFF.

The V and J genes are TRBV2 and TRBJ1-5; TCRdb reports TRBD1, a call that lacks DNA to check it against. The CDR3 sequence is 16 residues long. Germline lookup yields CDR1 SNHLY and CDR2 FYNNEI. The CDR3 reads CASSGTGGFSNQPQHF.

The chain carries TRBV11-1 and TRBJ1-3; the D call from TCRdb, TRBD1, cannot be confirmed without DNA. Germline loops: CDR1 SGHAT, CDR2 FQDESV (reference sequence). The CDR3 extends over 18 amino acids. The CDR3: CASSLSGGGGFSGNTIYF.

J is TRBJ1-6 and V is TRBV7-2; the TCRdb call, TRBD1, lacks DNA for checking. Germline CDR1 reads SGHTA; CDR2 reads FQGNSA. The CDR3 extends over 13 amino acids. This chain's CDR3 is CASSPGWGSPLHF.

The V and J genes are TRBV7-9 and TRBJ1-1; TCRdb names TRBD1, which stays unverified in the absence of DNA. Germline V gene data show CDR1 as SEHNR and CDR2 as FQNEAQ (reference sequence). The CDR3 has 12 residues. The CDR3 reads CASSPTGYEAFF.

The CDR3 protein is CASRGATGNDNEQFF. The gene calls are TRBV5-1 and TRBJ2-1; as DNA is missing, the TRBD1 call by TCRdb cannot be tested. Germline CDR1 is SGHRS and CDR2 is YFSETQ. This CDR3 is built from 15 residues. Full variable domain (outside the CDR3, taken from reference TRBV5-1 and TRBJ2-1): KAGVTQTPRYLIKTRGQQVTLSCSPISGHRSVSWYQQTPGQGLQFLFEYFSETQRNKGNFPGRFSGRQFSNSRSEMNVSTLELGDSALYLCASRGATGNDNEQFFGPGTRLTVL.

The chain combines TRBV27 with TRBJ1-4; TCRdb returns TRBD1, unconfirmable since there is no DNA. The CDR3 loop spans 14 amino acids. CDR1 MNHEY and CDR2 SMNVEV come from the germline V gene (reference sequence). This CDR3 is CASSWTAFGGKLFF. The full variable domain, its missing parts supplied by reference TRBV27 and TRBJ1-4, is EAQVTQNPRYLITVTGKKLTVTCSQNMNHEYMSWYRQDPGLGLRQIYYSMNVEVTDKGDVPEGYKVSRKEKRNFPLILESPSPNQTSLYFCASSWTAFGGKLFFGSGTQLSVL.

This rearrangement joins TRBV5-1 to TRBJ2-1. There are 15 residues in the CDR3. The germline V gene encodes CDR1 SGHRS and CDR2 YFSETQ. Here the CDR3 reads CASSFSGRSYNEQFF.

V usage is TRBV5-5 and J usage is TRBJ1-6. This CDR3 contains 16 residues. Germline CDR1 SGHKS, CDR2 YYEKEE (reference sequence). CDR3: CASSGQGSSYNSPLHF.

The V and J genes are TRBV24-1 and TRBJ2-3; no DNA is available, so the TRBD2 call from TCRdb remains unchecked. The CDR3 loop spans 16 amino acids. The germline CDR1 and CDR2 sequences are KGHDR and SFDVKD. CDR3 amino acids: CATSERWTNGTDTQYF.

The CDR3 loop reads CATERDRGSQGQFF. The chain is built from TRBV24-1 and TRBJ2-1; TCRdb's D gene call, TRBD1, goes unchecked for lack of DNA. Germline V gene data show CDR1 as KGHDR and CDR2 as SFDVKD. CDR3 length: 14 residues.

The genes are TRBV11-2 and TRBJ2-5; absent DNA, TCRdb's TRBD1 call cannot be checked. This CDR3 is 13 amino acids long. Germline lookup yields CDR1 SGHAT and CDR2 FQNNGV. Here the CDR3 reads CASSFWRRGTQYF.

The chain carries TRBV12-3 or TRBV12-4 and TRBJ2-1; TCRdb indicates TRBD1, and absent DNA this call remains unverified. This CDR3 has 15 amino acids. The CDR3 here is CASSLGTGDSNEQFF.

The CDR3 spells CASSLLAGVPYEQYF. V gene TRBV14 combines with J gene TRBJ2-7; no DNA is available, so the TRBD2 call from TCRdb remains unchecked. The CDR3 spans 15 residues. Germline CDR1 reads SGHDN; CDR2 reads FVKESK.